The clone carrying this TCR beta chain was counted only a few times. The antigen is unknown. This sample was included in a study of T-cell reconstitution after alpha-beta-depleted transplantation in children. CDR1 and CDR2 from the germline V gene are KGHSH and LQKENI. V lost 2 bases and J lost 3, with 10 bases in between. CDR3 length: 14 residues. Molecular barcoding with unique molecular identifiers was used for the TCRbeta library. TCRdb fed the PCR reads into MiXCR, producing one record per CDR3 protein. The sample holds 500,000 to 600,000 distinct CDR3 sequences; over 25% are singletons and the top ten take less than 40%. Study-level results: T-cell numbers and diversity one year post-transplant derived largely from freshly generated T cells. Diversity of TCRbeta at day 60 was high in some patients, arising from surviving recipient T cells and thymic progenitors. Reportedly, roughly two months post-transplant, alpha-beta T cells arose from several hundred expanded graft clones.

The source material was PBMCs, sampled before TCRalphabeta/CD19-depleted stem cell transplant. The rearrangement joins TRBV18 to TRBJ2-5; D assignment may be TRBD1 or TRBD2 (6 bases each). This clonotype originated in a boy under three years old with Wiskott-Aldrich syndrome, due to receive a stem cell transplant. In DNA form, the CDR3 reads TGTGCCAGCTCACCATTCGGGGGCGAAGAGACCCAGTACTTC. As protein: CASSPFGGEETQYF.